This T cell receptor (beta chain) derives from a study of cytomegalovirus exposure and HLA in healthy donors. Germline CDR1 reads MGHRA; CDR2 reads YSYEKL. Trimming removed 1 base from V and 0 bases from J, with 10 bases in between. There are 16 residues in the CDR3. Of note for this clone: Its specificity is unknown.

Use of 60 Vbeta and 13 Jbeta primers characterized the PCR. The table came from immunoSEQ multiplex PCR; TCRdb's copy has only in-frame clones and leaves some out. This sample has about 160,000 clones; about four fifths occur once, and the top ten carry around 1%. The study's findings and limits: A few CMV-associated chains proved CMV antigen-specific in vitro. Rare TCR sequences dominated, though some public TCRs recurred in many donors. A later analysis reportedly found fewer N-insertions in an Asian-associated ancestry cluster than the approximately 670-donor mean. HLA alleles showed associations with approximately 15,000 TCR beta sequences in a later analysis, at a 0.05 false discovery rate.

Sequencing used PBMCs. J is TRBJ1-3 and V is TRBV4-1, with a possible D match to TRBD1 (6 bases). The sequence came from a man aged 25-45 years in good health and CMV-seronegative. CDR3 DNA sequence: TGCGCCAGCAGCCAAGGGTGGGGGCTCTCTGGAAACACCATATATTTT. It specifies CASSQGWGLSGNTIYF.